Listed below are T cell receptor beta chains from one sample, sequenced in a study of T cell responses to AZD1222 COVID-19 vaccine. The protocol was immunoSEQ multiplex PCR, while the TCRdb copy is restricted to in-frame clones and leaves out a portion. This repertoire shows about 110,000 clones, 70% to 90% found once; its top ten account for 9.5% to 15%. This specimen consisted of peripheral blood, obtained on day 0 of MenACWY control vaccination. These receptors were collected from an adult in good health. Each CDR3 is given with its conserved first and last residue. D genes are given only for firm matches. Size is stated for part of the rows, as once, few or many counts, or as a class when the clone is expanded.

>.|TRBJ2-2|TRBV7-6|TRBD2
CASSLVGGLSGGYQANTGELFF
TGTGCCAGCAGCTTAGTGGGAGGGCTTAGCGGGGGATACCAAGCGAACACCGGGGAGCTGTTTTTT
>.|TRBJ2-7|TRBV27|.
CASSDRDPGHEQYF
TGTGCCAGCAGTGATAGGGATCCAGGCCACGAGCAGTACTTC
>.|TRBJ1-3|TRBV4-3|TRBD1
CASSPNRGTIYF
TGCGCCAGCAGCCCGAACAGGGGGACCATATATTTT
>.|TRBJ1-5|TRBV19|.
CASSNTGWTVYSNQPQHF
TGTGCCAGTAGTAACACTGGATGGACAGTCTATAGCAATCAGCCCCAGCATTTT
>few|TRBJ1-6|TRBV7-8|.
CASSRTRGNSPLHF
TGTGCCAGCAGCAGAACGAGGGGGAATTCACCCCTCCACTTT
>.|TRBJ1-4|TRBV28|.
CASGHGVTNEKLFF
TGTGCCAGCGGCCACGGGGTAACTAATGAAAAACTGTTTTTT
>.|TRBJ1-4|TRBV5-4|.
CASSLDRVGEKLFF
TGTGCCAGCAGCTTGGACAGGGTCGGGGAAAAACTGTTTTTT
>.|TRBJ1-6|TRBV18|TRBD1
CASTGGTVNSPLHF
TGTGCCAGCACGGGCGGGACAGTAAATTCACCCCTCCACTTT
>.|TRBJ1-6|TRBV9|.
CASSVGLSENSPLHF
TGTGCCAGCAGCGTAGGCCTAAGTGAGAATTCACCCCTCCACTTT
>.|TRBJ2-3|TRBV28|TRBD2
CASSTRGVGDTQYF
TGTGCCAGCAGTACCCGGGGGGTGGGAGATACGCAGTATTTT
>.|TRBJ2-3|TRBV24-1|.
CATSDWGTGTDTQYF
TGTGCCACCAGTGACTGGGGCACAGGCACAGATACGCAGTATTTT
>.|TRBJ2-7|TRBV28|.
CASSLAGEGYEQYF
TGTGCCAGCAGTTTAGCAGGGGAAGGTTACGAGCAGTACTTC
>.|TRBJ2-7|TRBV15|TRBD1
CATAKRDRAYEQYF
TGTGCCACCGCAAAGCGGGACAGGGCCTACGAGCAGTACTTC
>.|TRBJ1-2|TRBV4-3|.
CASSQDRSAYYGYTF
TGCGCCAGCAGCCAAGATAGGTCAGCTTATTATGGCTACACCTTC
>.|TRBJ1-5|TRBV5-1|.
CASTEQGLAGQPQHF
TGCGCCAGCACGGAACAGGGACTTGCGGGTCAGCCCCAGCATTTT
>.|TRBJ1-3|TRBV25-1|.
CASSEGGSASSGNTIYF
TGTGCCAGCAGTGAAGGTGGTAGTGCGAGCTCTGGAAACACCATATATTTT
>.|TRBJ1-4|TRBV28|TRBD1
CASTQGALDEKLFF
TGTGCCAGCACCCAGGGGGCGTTGGATGAAAAACTGTTTTTT
>.|TRBJ2-7|TRBV4-3|.
CASSQDDVQGSYEQYF
TGCGCCAGCAGCCAAGATGACGTTCAGGGCTCCTACGAGCAGTACTTC
>once|TRBJ2-3|TRBV5-1|.
CASTLGVRATDTQYF
TGCGCCAGCACGTTGGGCGTCAGGGCCACAGATACGCAGTATTTT
>once|TRBJ1-1|TRBV7-9|TRBD1
CASSQTGGTEAFF
TGTGCCAGCAGCCAAACAGGGGGCACTGAAGCTTTCTTT
>.|TRBJ1-3|TRBV5-1|.
CASSLAGPSQNTIYF
TGCGCCAGCAGCTTAGCGGGACCCAGCCAAAACACCATATATTTT
>.|TRBJ2-7|TRBV9|.
CASSVDSGPGVSYEQYF
TGTGCCAGCAGCGTAGATTCCGGACCCGGGGTCTCCTACGAGCAGTACTTC